The 21 T cell receptor beta chains reported below all come from one sample, sequenced in a study of T cell responses to AZD1222 COVID-19 vaccine. Here immunoSEQ multiplex PCR was the method, and the copy in TCRdb shows in-frame clones only, minus some. Here the sample spans about 150,000 clones, around 87% being singletons. The source was peripheral blood, collected 28 days after the second AZD1222 dose. The receptors were sampled from an adult who received the AZD1222 COVID-19 vaccine.

V usage is TRBV18 and J usage is TRBJ1-1; D perhaps matches TRBD1 (5 bases). The germline gives CDR1 KGHSH, CDR2 LQKENI. CDR3 length: 16 residues. V dropped 3 bases and J dropped 0 bases, with 14 bases sitting between them. The CDR3 loop reads CASSPTASKMNTEAFF. The CDR3 region has the DNA TGTGCCAGCTCACCGACAGCTTCTAAGATGAACACTGAAGCTTTCTTT.

The chain couples TRBV10-3 to TRBJ2-3, with 11 bases identical to TRBD2. V lost 2 bases and J lost 4; bases outside the gene matches: 8. Per germline, CDR1 ENHRY and CDR2 SYGVKD. This CDR3 has 17 residues. The DNA for the CDR3 is TGTGCCATCAGTGAGAGGGTAGCGGGAGGGAGGGCAGATACGCAGTATTTT. It translates to CAISERVAGGRADTQYF.

V usage is TRBV20-1 and J usage is TRBJ2-7; TRBD2 matches 13 bases. Germline values: CDR1 DFQATT, CDR2 SNEGSKA (reference sequence). The CDR3 length is 17 residues. Germline trimming cut 3 bases from V and 6 bases from J; bases unmatched to any gene: 14. CDR3 loop: CSASPPGLAGAVGEQYF. CDR3 bases: TGCAGTGCTAGTCCCCCCGGACTAGCGGGAGCGGTTGGCGAGCAGTACTTC.

The chain is built from TRBV10-3 and TRBJ1-3; maybe TRBD1 (5 bases). Trimming left V 2 bases short and J 2 bases short, with 7 bases between. The CDR3 is 14 amino acids. Germline CDR1 ENHRY, CDR2 SYGVKD. CDR3 DNA: TGTGCCATCAGTGAGGGGGGGGCTGGAAACACCATATATTTT. Protein: CAISEGGAGNTIYF.

In DNA, the CDR3 is TGTGCCATCAGTGCAGGGACCGGGGAGCTGTTTTTT. Translating it yields CAISAGTGELFF. This chain joins TRBV10-3 and TRBJ2-2; tentative D call: TRBD1 (5 bases). In germline, CDR1 is ENHRY, CDR2 SYGVKD. Trimming removed 4 bases at V and 5 bases at J, with 5 bases between. The CDR3 has 12 residues.

This sequence joins TRBV19 and TRBJ1-4; 12 nucleotides match TRBD1. Germline lookup yields CDR1 LNHDA and CDR2 SQIVND (reference sequence). This CDR3 has 14 amino acids. With 8 bases clipped from V and 8 bases from J, the junction kept 6 bases outside the gene matches. In DNA, the CDR3 is TGTGCCAGTGGGGCCGGGACAGGGGGCGAAAAACTGTTTTTT. Translated, it gives CASGAGTGGEKLFF.

This chain joins TRBV9 and TRBJ2-2, with D possibly TRBD1 on 6 matching bases. Germline assignment: CDR1 SGDLS and CDR2 YYNGEE. This CDR3 spans 14 amino acids. The ends were cut back, 2 bases at V and 4 bases at J, with 9 bases in the middle. The chain's CDR3 is CASSVRGGTGELFF. In nucleotides, the CDR3 is TGTGCCAGCAGCGTTCGAGGGGGCACCGGGGAGCTGTTTTTT.

V is TRBV20-1 and J is TRBJ2-7; D is uncertain. The CDR3 extends over 13 amino acids. From germline, CDR1 is DFQATT and CDR2 SNEGSKA (reference sequence). V was clipped by 6 bases and J by 0 bases, with 12 bases between them. DNA of the CDR3: TGCAGTGCGAGTAAGATTGTCTCCTACGAGCAGTACTTC. This gives the protein CSASKIVSYEQYF.

The chain couples TRBV19 to TRBJ2-5; TRBD2 aligns across 9 bases. This CDR3 is 14 amino acids long. CDR1 LNHDA and CDR2 SQIVND come from the germline V gene (reference sequence). With V trimmed by 8 bases and J by 5 bases, 9 bases remained unmatched. CDR3 sequence (DNA): TGTGCCAGTGGAATAGCGGGAGTGGGTGAGACCCAGTACTTC. Translation: CASGIAGVGETQYF.

This chain links TRBV5-1 with TRBJ2-3; D is perhaps TRBD1 or TRBD2 (6 bases each). The CDR3 covers 12 residues. Trimming removed 0 bases from V and 13 bases from J, with 12 bases in between. The germline CDR1 and CDR2 sequences are SGHRS and YFSETQ. The CDR3 bases are TGCGCCAGCAGCTTGGAGGGGGGACGGGAGTATTTT. It specifies CASSLEGGREYF.

The chain has TRBV30 and TRBJ1-6; TRBD1 matches at 10 bases. CDR1 GTSNPN and CDR2 SVGIG come from the germline V gene (reference sequence). Trimming took 6 bases from V and 7 from J; bases not matched to a gene: 3. This CDR3 is 13 amino acids long. The CDR3 coding sequence is TGTGCCTGCGACAGGGGGCGAAATTCACCCCTCCACTTT. Protein sequence: CACDRGRNSPLHF.

The chain is built from TRBV20-1 and TRBJ2-1; 8 bases are shared with TRBD2. Germline V gene lookup returns CDR1 DFQATT and CDR2 SNEGSKA (reference sequence). The CDR3 is 16 residues long. J lost 6 bases, V lost 3 bases, and 13 bases had no gene match. DNA of the CDR3: TGCAGTGCTAGTGTTACAGCGGGAGTCTCGGTCAATGAGCAGTTCTTC. Translating gives CSASVTAGVSVNEQFF.

The sample holds a few counts of this clone. V gene TRBV14 combines with J gene TRBJ2-1, with TRBD2 matching over 8 bases. Germline CDR1 is SGHDN and CDR2 is FVKESK. The CDR3 has 12 amino acids. The V gene end was trimmed by 5 bases and the J gene end by 14 bases; junction bases not matched to a gene: 8. The CDR3 nucleotides read TGTGCCAGCAGCAGGGCAAATAGCGGGAAGTTCTTC. It is translated as CASSRANSGKFF.

The chain links TRBV24-1 to TRBJ2-5, with D unresolved. Germline CDR1 is KGHDR and CDR2 is SFDVKD. This CDR3 contains 17 residues. V was shortened by 2 bases and J by 3 bases, with 18 bases between the two germline ends. CDR3 residues: CATSDSDPSQNEETQYF. Written as DNA, the CDR3 is TGTGCCACCAGTGATTCAGATCCTTCACAGAATGAAGAGACCCAGTACTTC.

The chain combines TRBV18 with TRBJ2-1; D unresolved. The V end lost 2 bases, the J end lost 9 bases, and 14 bases lay between the germline ends. The germline CDR1 and CDR2 sequences are KGHSH and LQKENI. CDR3 length equals 14 residues. The CDR3 nucleotides are TGTGCCAGCTCACCAAGTCAGGTTGTTAGTGAGCAGTTCTTC. Protein product: CASSPSQVVSEQFF.

The rearrangement uses TRBV7-2 and TRBJ2-1; the match to TRBD1 covers 9 bases. Germline assignment: CDR1 SGHTA and CDR2 FQGNSA. After removal of 3 bases from V and 6 bases from J, the junction contained 3 bases not matched to a gene. The CDR3 totals 14 residues. The CDR3 bases are TGTGCCAGCAGCTTGGGGACAGGGTTCAATGAGCAGTTCTTC. Translation gives CASSLGTGFNEQFF.

The J gene is TRBJ2-1, the V gene TRBV2, with a weak D call TRBD2 (6 bases). The CDR3 consists of 13 residues. Germline loops: CDR1 SNHLY, CDR2 FYNNEI. The V end was cut by 6 bases, the J end by 5 bases, with 11 bases between. In nucleotides, the CDR3 is TGTGCCAGCAGGGTTGGGGGGAACAATGAGCAGTTCTTC. It codes for CASRVGGNNEQFF.

This clone was detected once. The CDR3 DNA reads as TGTGCCTGGACTGCGGGGCTCTACACCGGGGAGCTGTTTTTT. Encoded protein: CAWTAGLYTGELFF. The chain combines TRBV30 with TRBJ2-2; perhaps TRBD2 as D (6 bases). V lost 4 bases to trimming and J lost 3 bases, with 12 bases between them. The germline gives CDR1 GTSNPN, CDR2 SVGIG (reference sequence). The CDR3 length is 14 residues.

This chain connects TRBV18 to TRBJ2-1; D may correspond to TRBD1 or TRBD2 (6 bases each). CDR1 and CDR2 (germline): KGHSH, LQKENI. V gave up 1 base and J gave up 5 bases, with 12 bases separating them. This CDR3 region has 15 residues. CDR3 in DNA: TGTGCCAGCTCACCACTTACGGGGGCAGACAATGAGCAGTTCTTC. Protein product: CASSPLTGADNEQFF.

V gene TRBV15 combines with J gene TRBJ2-1, with unresolved D. The CDR3 is 15 residues long. Trimming removed 3 bases at V and 0 bases at J, with 9 bases between. The germline gives CDR1 LNHNV, CDR2 YYDKDF (reference sequence). CDR3 coding DNA: TGTGCCACCAGCAGGGACCGGAGCTCCTACAATGAGCAGTTCTTC. It translates to CATSRDRSSYNEQFF.

The rearrangement uses TRBV19 and TRBJ2-7; TRBD2 matches at 10 bases. With V trimmed by 6 bases and J by 6 bases, 5 bases remained unmatched. CDR3 size: 13 residues. Germline-derived CDR1 and CDR2 are LNHDA and SQIVND (reference sequence). The CDR3 loop reads CASRPSGRVEQYF. The CDR3 region has the DNA TGTGCCAGTAGACCAAGCGGGAGGGTCGAGCAGTACTTC.